The 23 T cell receptor beta chains given below trace back to one sample, sequenced in a study of control samples from healthy donors and cancer patients. The table came from immunoSEQ multiplex PCR; TCRdb's copy has only in-frame clones and leaves some out. The repertoire holds 100,000 to 150,000 clones, with roughly 89% as singletons. The specimen sequenced was blood. The receptors were sampled from a man in his late teens or twenties in good health.

The CDR3 bases are TGTGCCAGCAGCTTCACCGGGGGCGAATCTGGCTACACCTTC. Its protein is CASSFTGGESGYTF. The chain links TRBV5-4 to TRBJ1-2; D possibly corresponds to TRBD1 (6 bases). The V gene lost 2 bases and the J gene lost 7 bases, with 15 bases spanning the gap. This CDR3 is built from 14 residues. Germline V gives CDR1 SGHNT, CDR2 YYREEE (reference sequence).

This rearrangement joins TRBV5-1 to TRBJ1-2; D ambiguous. The CDR3 runs to 18 residues. Trimming shortened V by 2 bases and J by 2 bases, and 22 bases separated the two germline ends. The germline CDR1 and CDR2 sequences are SGHRS and YFSETQ. The CDR3: CASSLKSPRAGANYGYTF. CDR3 bases: TGCGCCAGCAGCTTAAAGTCCCCCCGAGCGGGCGCGAACTATGGCTACACCTTC.

The chain carries TRBV11-3 and TRBJ1-2, with D possibly TRBD1 on 5 matching bases. The CDR3 is 15 amino acids. Trimming pared 2 bases from V and 5 bases from J, leaving 15 bases between. Germline V gives CDR1 SGHNT, CDR2 YENEEA. CDR3 nucleotides: TGTGCCAGCAGCTTATCGGGACCGTGGGGTTATGGCTACACCTTC. Protein: CASSLSGPWGYGYTF. Complete variable domain (other parts from reference TRBV11-3 and TRBJ1-2): EAGVVQSPRYKIIEKKQPVAFWCNPISGHNTLYWYLQNLGQGPELLIRYENEEAVDDSQLPKDRFSAERLKGVDSTLKIQPAELGDSAVYLCASSLSGPWGYGYTFGSGTRLTVV.

The chain is built from TRBV5-4 and TRBJ2-5; 10 bases agree with TRBD2. CDR1 and CDR2 (germline): SGHNT, YYREEE (reference sequence). This CDR3 has 14 amino acids. Trimming removed 4 bases from V and 7 bases from J; junction bases left unmatched: 7. The chain's CDR3 is CASSRSGGEGTQYF. For the CDR3, the DNA is TGTGCCAGCAGCCGGAGCGGGGGGGAAGGGACCCAGTACTTC.

The CDR3 loop is CASRRESGQTYEQYF. The CDR3 nucleotides read TGTGCCAGCCGTCGCGAGTCCGGACAGACCTACGAGCAGTACTTC. The chain couples TRBV7-6 to TRBJ2-7; possibly TRBD1 for D (6 bases). Germline assignment: CDR1 SGHVS and CDR2 FNYEAQ. The CDR3 extends over 15 amino acids. V lost 8 bases and J lost 2, with 19 bases in between.

The V gene is TRBV5-5, the J gene TRBJ1-1, with D maybe TRBD1 (5 bases). Per germline, CDR1 SGHKS and CDR2 YYEKEE (reference sequence). V was cut by 2 bases and J by 0 bases, with 26 bases left in between. This CDR3 has 20 amino acids. CDR3 sequence reads: CASSFGYLGWDLSMNTEAFF. The CDR3 bases are TGTGCCAGCAGCTTCGGCTACCTCGGTTGGGACCTTTCCATGAACACTGAAGCTTTCTTT.

The chain has TRBV6-5 and TRBJ2-7; 7 nucleotides line up with TRBD1. V dropped 6 bases and J dropped 3; count of bases not matched to a gene: 8. The CDR3 consists of 14 residues. Germline values: CDR1 MNHEY, CDR2 SVGAGI. For the CDR3, the DNA is TGTGCCAGCAGCCCGCTTGGACAGGTCTACGAGCAGTACTTC. Its translation: CASSPLGQVYEQYF.

V and J are TRBV14 and TRBJ1-2, with 7 bases that match TRBD1. CDR3 length: 13 residues. Germline trimming cut 4 bases from V and 5 bases from J; bases unmatched to any gene: 4. Germline lookup yields CDR1 SGHDN and CDR2 FVKESK. The CDR3 loop is CASSPDRVYGYTF. CDR3 nucleotides: TGTGCCAGCAGCCCAGACAGGGTGTATGGCTACACCTTC. Full variable domain (outside the CDR3, taken from reference TRBV14 and TRBJ1-2): EAGVTQFPSHSVIEKGQTVTLRCDPISGHDNLYWYRRVMGKEIKFLLHFVKESKQDESGMPNNRFLAERTGGTYSTLKVQPAELEDSGVYFCASSPDRVYGYTFGSGTRLTVV.

This rearrangement joins TRBV30 to TRBJ1-2; D not resolved. Trimming took off 5 bases at V and 7 bases at J, with 11 bases between the two ends. The CDR3 spans 11 residues. The germline V gene encodes CDR1 GTSNPN and CDR2 SVGIG (reference sequence). CDR3 DNA sequence: TGTGCCTGGGAAACACTGCCTGGCTACACCTTC. It encodes CAWETLPGYTF.

V usage is TRBV10-3 and J usage is TRBJ1-1; tentatively, D is TRBD1 (5 bases). This CDR3 contains 11 residues. V was pared by 10 bases and J by 4 bases, with 10 bases between. In germline, CDR1 is ENHRY, CDR2 SYGVKD. The CDR3 region is CATGGGTEAFF. The CDR3 DNA is TGTGCCACCGGGGGGGGCACTGAAGCTTTCTTT.

This chain joins TRBV19 and TRBJ1-2; maybe TRBD1 (5 bases). V lost 3 bases to trimming and J lost 4 bases, with 21 bases between them. The CDR3 runs to 17 residues. Germline CDR1 is LNHDA and CDR2 is SQIVND (reference sequence). The CDR3 spells CASSIDTPRATIYGYTF. CDR3 nucleotides: TGTGCCAGTAGTATTGATACCCCCAGGGCGACCATCTATGGCTACACCTTC.

On this clone itself: Other DNA sequences in this specimen translate into the identical CDR3. The chain recombines TRBV4-2 with TRBJ2-1; TRBD1 matches 11 bases. CDR3 length: 15 amino acids. The V segment lost 0 bases and the J segment 12 bases; nucleotides outside the gene matches: 7. CDR1 and CDR2 from the germline V gene are LGHNA and YNFKEQ. CDR3 sequence reads: CASSQDRDRGGGQFF. The CDR3 nucleotides are TGTGCCAGCAGCCAAGATAGGGACAGGGGGGGAGGGCAGTTCTTC.

The chain links TRBV5-1 to TRBJ2-5, with D hard to call. Trimming cost V 1 base and J 1 base, with 8 bases left between them. The CDR3 has 14 residues. Looked up from germline, CDR1 is SGHRS and CDR2 is YFSETQ. The CDR3 sequence is CASSLLGSQETQYF. CDR3 DNA sequence: TGCGCCAGCAGCTTGTTAGGCAGCCAAGAGACCCAGTACTTC.

The chain recombines TRBV7-6 with TRBJ2-2; TRBD1 matches at 7 bases. Per the germline V gene, CDR1 is SGHVS and CDR2 is FNYEAQ. With 5 bases clipped from V and 1 base from J, the junction kept 4 bases outside the gene matches. The CDR3 is made up of 15 amino acids. In nucleotides, the CDR3 is TGTGCCAGCAGCCGAGGACAGGAGAACACCGGGGAGCTGTTTTTT. It specifies CASSRGQENTGELFF.

This clone was seen once. Here the CDR3 reads CASSSGSTQSYGYTF. In DNA form, the CDR3 reads TGTGCCAGCAGCTCGGGTTCAACCCAAAGCTATGGCTACACCTTC. The chain recombines TRBV5-4 with TRBJ1-2; unclear D gene. CDR3 length: 15 residues. The V end was cut by 3 bases, the J end by 4 bases, with 16 bases between. The V gene's germline CDR1 is SGHNT and CDR2 YYREEE (reference sequence).

CDR3 amino acids: CASSQVDMGLLTGELFF. The CDR3 nucleotides are TGCGCCAGCAGCCAAGTGGATATGGGACTGCTCACCGGGGAGCTGTTTTTT. The chain combines TRBV4-1 with TRBJ2-2; D is perhaps TRBD2 (6 bases). The CDR3 consists of 17 residues. Germline CDR1 is MGHRA and CDR2 is YSYEKL. V lost 1 base and J 4 bases, leaving 16 bases between the germline ends.

The genes are TRBV7-2 and TRBJ2-3; no firm D call. V was shortened by 1 base and J by 4 bases, with 3 bases between the two germline ends. The germline V gene encodes CDR1 SGHTA and CDR2 FQGNSA. The CDR3 has 12 residues. DNA of the CDR3: TGTGCCAGCAGCTTAGTTGCAGATACGCAGTATTTT. Translated, it gives CASSLVADTQYF.

The chain uses TRBV5-1 and TRBJ1-5; D gene uncertain. CDR3 length: 15 amino acids. The V gene's germline CDR1 is SGHRS and CDR2 YFSETQ. V was shortened by 0 bases and J by 6 bases, with 13 bases between the two germline ends. The CDR3 reads CASSLEASVGQPQHF. In nucleotides, the CDR3 is TGCGCCAGCAGCTTGGAGGCTTCTGTTGGTCAGCCCCAGCATTTT. Full variable domain (rest looked up from reference TRBV5-1 and TRBJ1-5): KAGVTQTPRYLIKTRGQQVTLSCSPISGHRSVSWYQQTPGQGLQFLFEYFSETQRNKGNFPGRFSGRQFSNSRSEMNVSTLELGDSALYLCASSLEASVGQPQHFGDGTRLSIL.

This clone has more than one count but fewer than ten. V gene TRBV28 combines with J gene TRBJ2-4, with unresolved D. V shed 2 bases and J shed 12 bases, with 14 bases lying between them. This CDR3 is 13 amino acids long. CDR1 is MDHEN, CDR2 SYDVKM, per germline. CDR3 loop: CASSLRDPVDQYF. The CDR3 DNA reads TGTGCCAGCAGTTTAAGAGACCCCGTGGATCAGTACTTC. Full variable domain (rest looked up from reference TRBV28 and TRBJ2-4): DVKVTQSSRYLVKRTGEKVFLECVQDMDHENMFWYRQDPGLGLRLIYFSYDVKMKEKGDIPEGYSVSREKKERFSLILESASTNQTSMYLCASSLRDPVDQYFGAGTRLSVL.

Here the CDR3 DNA reads TGTGCCAGCAGAGGGACAGGGTTTATGTATGGCTACACCTTC. It yields the protein CASRGTGFMYGYTF. The chain has TRBV6-5 and TRBJ1-2; TRBD1 agrees at 9 bases. Germline values: CDR1 MNHEY, CDR2 SVGAGI. The CDR3 is 14 amino acids. The V segment lost 6 bases and the J segment 5 bases; nucleotides outside the gene matches: 7.

The sample holds one count of this clone. The chain joins TRBV6-6 to TRBJ1-1, with 7 bases fitting TRBD1. V was pared by 5 bases and J by 1 base, with 10 bases of the junction left unmatched. The CDR3 is made up of 16 amino acids. Germline CDR1 MNHNY, CDR2 SVGAGI (reference sequence). CDR3 coding DNA: TGTGCCAGCAGTAACAACAGGGGCCGAACGAACACTGAAGCTTTCTTT. Translating it yields CASSNNRGRTNTEAFF.

The DNA for the CDR3 is TGTGCCAGCAGCCCACGACAGTCGGCCTGGGAGACCCAGTACTTC. Translated, it gives CASSPRQSAWETQYF. This sequence joins TRBV5-6 and TRBJ2-5; tentatively, D is TRBD1 (5 bases). This CDR3 spans 15 amino acids. The germline V and J ends were trimmed by 4 bases and 5 bases, with 18 bases remaining between them. CDR1 and CDR2 from the germline V gene are SGHDT and YYEEEE.

The V and J genes are TRBV19 and TRBJ1-1; possibly TRBD1 for D (5 bases). The ends were cut back, 4 bases at V and 0 bases at J, with 9 bases in the middle. Germline assignment: CDR1 LNHDA and CDR2 SQIVND (reference sequence). The CDR3 is 14 amino acids. CDR3 coding DNA: TGTGCCAGTAGTAAGGACAATATGAACACTGAAGCTTTCTTT. This encodes CASSKDNMNTEAFF.